This T cell receptor (beta chain) was profiled in a study of blood T cell repertoires in COVID-19. Study background: Sites in the United States, Italy and Spain provided acute and convalescent COVID-19 samples. PBMCs, B-cell-depleted T cells, or T cells were the source of the cDNA or gDNA that made up the material.

V gave up 9 bases and J gave up 1 base; unmatched junction bases: 4. The CDR3 is made up of 14 amino acids. Germline loops: CDR1 LNHDA, CDR2 SQIVND (reference sequence). Original analysis: Reference gene primer amplification gave estimated nucleated cell counts. Produced via immunoSEQ multiplex PCR; TCRdb's table is partial and in-frame only. That table is the source of V, J and clone size, and D and trimming were worked out from the DNA. The sample carries some 210,000 clones, 89% recorded once. The clonotype was recovered from a man between 60 and 75 years old who had recovered from COVID-19. Sequenced input: peripheral blood. The chain has TRBV19 and TRBJ2-2, with 8 bases fitting TRBD2. Written as DNA, the CDR3 is TGTGCCAGCACTACTAGCGGGAACACCGGGGAGCTGTTTTTT. This gives the protein CASTTSGNTGELFF.